This T cell receptor (beta chain) comes out of a study of shared clonotypes between healthy human individuals. Here immunoSEQ multiplex PCR was the method, and the copy in TCRdb shows in-frame clones only, minus some. The sample records roughly 1,500,000 clones, 97% to 99% being singletons. Per germline, CDR1 MDHEN and CDR2 SYDVKM. The CDR3 consists of 14 residues. J lost 7 bases, V lost 6 bases, and 7 bases had no gene match. The sequence was obtained from a man younger than 40 in good health. The chain employs TRBV28 and TRBJ2-7, with 12 nucleotides matching TRBD1. Input material: naive CD4+ T cells sorted from blood. Subset specified: CD45RA+ positively selected. This chain's CDR3 is CASRPGQGAGEQYF. The CDR3 DNA reads as TGTGCCAGCAGGCCGGGACAGGGGGCAGGGGAGCAGTACTTC.